This T cell receptor (beta chain) was identified during a study of post-analysis software for immune sequencing data. Study as a whole: Disease courses included relapsing-remitting, secondary progressive and progressive-relapsing multiple sclerosis.

TCR beta cDNA libraries had unique molecular identifiers. Each sample of about 0.95 to 10 million input T cells yielded around 500,000 cDNA molecules, so each molecule approximated one T cell. One entry per CDR3 protein results from TCRdb running MiXCR on the PCR reads. This table has hundreds of thousands of distinct CDR3 sequences, about 50% appearing once. With regard to this clonotype: Its cognate antigen is unknown.

The CDR3 covers 14 residues. CDR1 is SGHRS, CDR2 YFSETQ, per germline. Trimming removed 1 base from V and 4 bases from J; junction bases left unmatched: 4. Study-level findings and limits: Patients carried five TRBV segments more frequently than controls did, and TRBV5-6, TRBV5-1 and TRBV20-1 were among them. For normalized Chao1 diversity, multiple sclerosis patients scored significantly lower than controls did. Strong co-clustering by F measure linked samples that shared a preparation batch.

The clonotype was recovered from a girl between 10 and 17 years old with multiple sclerosis. Sequences were obtained from blood. This chain links TRBV5-1 with TRBJ1-2, with TRBD1 identical over 7 bases. Here the CDR3 DNA reads TGCGCCAGCAGCTTGACACAGGGGACCTATGGCTACACCTTC. Its translation: CASSLTQGTYGYTF.